This T cell receptor beta chain was sequenced for a study of CD8 T cells in ankylosing spondylitis. Findings of the study overall: Relatively rare in peripheral blood, disease-linked clones were also CD8+. Existing reports had already noted some motif variants in reactive arthritis synovial fluid and blood. A motif in TCR beta, a set of about 8 highly homologous variants, appeared characteristic of ankylosing spondylitis blood.

The V end lost 7 bases, the J end lost 4 bases, and 16 bases lay between the germline ends. The length of the CDR3 is 14 residues. Germline values: CDR1 ENHRY, CDR2 SYGVKD. With molecular barcodes, quantitative 5'-RACE was used to make the TCR beta libraries. TCRdb analysed the 5' RACE reads with MiXCR anew, one entry per CDR3 protein. The sample lists roughly 97,000 distinct CDR3 sequences, almost 8.5% occurring once. This clonotype appeared many times. Its antigen is unidentified. The V and J genes are TRBV10-3 and TRBJ1-1; maybe TRBD1 (6 bases). The TCR comes from a male donor with ankylosing spondylitis or in good health (not recorded which). The source material was blood, either unsorted or a sorted T cell fraction (not recorded which). CDR3 residues: CAITEYRVGTEAFF. In nucleotides, the CDR3 is TGTGCCATCACCGAATACAGGGTGGGCACTGAAGCTTTCTTT.